This T cell receptor beta chain was identified in a study of tumor-infiltrating lymphocytes in oesophageal squamous cell carcinoma. CDR3 size: 17 residues. Germline V CDR1 and CDR2: MNHNS, SASEGT. This clonotype was seen a single time. TCRdb re-called the PCR reads with MiXCR, one entry per CDR3 protein. The profile shows about 11,000 distinct CDR3 sequences, about 60% of them singletons. The sequencing sample was made of esophageal tumor tissue. This TCR was sampled from a male donor with esophageal squamous cell carcinoma. This chain links TRBV6-1 with TRBJ2-4; D unclear. The J call may be faulty, since TRBJ2-5 better matches the DNA end. CDR3 coding DNA: TGTGCCAGCAGCCGCTTGGTGATTCTAGGGCCCCAAGAGACCCAGTACTTC. Protein product: CASSRLVILGPQETQYF.